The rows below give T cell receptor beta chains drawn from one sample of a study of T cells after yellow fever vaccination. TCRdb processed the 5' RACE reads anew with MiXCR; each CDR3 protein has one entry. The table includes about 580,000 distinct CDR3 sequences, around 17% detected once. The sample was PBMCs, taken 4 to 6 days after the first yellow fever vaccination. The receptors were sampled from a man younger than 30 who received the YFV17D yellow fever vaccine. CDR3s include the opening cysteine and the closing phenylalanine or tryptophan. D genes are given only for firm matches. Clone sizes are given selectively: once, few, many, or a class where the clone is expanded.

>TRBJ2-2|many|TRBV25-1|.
CASSGLTGKVGELFF
TGTGCCAGCAGTGGGCTAACAGGGAAGGTCGGGGAGCTGTTTTTT
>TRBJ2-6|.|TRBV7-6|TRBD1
CASAEGQGAQANVLTF
TGTGCCTCAGCGGAGGGACAGGGGGCGCAGGCCAACGTCCTGACTTTC
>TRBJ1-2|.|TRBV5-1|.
CASSSGGGNGYTF
TGCGCCAGCAGCTCGGGGGGAGGAAATGGCTACACCTTC
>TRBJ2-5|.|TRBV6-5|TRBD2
CASSYSGGGSTETQYF
TGTGCCAGCAGTTACTCGGGCGGGGGATCCACGGAGACCCAGTACTTC
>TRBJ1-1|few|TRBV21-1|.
CASSKCGRDLNTEAFF
TGTGCCAGCAGCAAATGTGGGAGGGATTTGAACACTGAAGCTTTCTTT
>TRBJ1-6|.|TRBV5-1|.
CASSLSGGTRSPLHF
TGCGCCAGCAGCTTGAGTGGGGGCACGCGGTCACCCCTCCACTTT
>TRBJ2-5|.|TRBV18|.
CASSPSEEETQYF
TGTGCCAGCTCACCATCCGAGGAGGAGACCCAGTACTTC
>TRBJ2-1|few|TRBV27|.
CASSPMGANEQFF
TGTGCCAGCAGTCCCATGGGGGCGAATGAGCAGTTCTTC
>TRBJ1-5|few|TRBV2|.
CASSGGTSYQPQHF
TGTGCCAGCAGTGGGGGGACATCTTATCAGCCCCAGCATTTT
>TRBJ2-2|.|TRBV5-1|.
CASKGRPGTNTGELFF
TGCGCCAGCAAGGGCCGGCCCGGAACGAACACCGGGGAGCTGTTTTTT
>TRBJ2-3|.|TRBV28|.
CASRGASRGGTDTQYF
TGTGCCAGCAGGGGGGCTAGCAGGGGAGGCACAGATACGCAGTATTTT
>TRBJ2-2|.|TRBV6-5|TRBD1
CASSSVDRTLSTGELFF
TGTGCCAGCAGTTCCGTGGACAGGACTCTTTCAACCGGGGAGCTGTTTTTT
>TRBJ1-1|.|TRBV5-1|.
CASSRGLGGHTFF
TGCGCCAGCAGTAGGGGACTAGGGGGACATACTTTCTTT
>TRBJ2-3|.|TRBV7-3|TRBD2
CASSPRGVGSTDTQYF
TGTGCCAGCAGCCCTCGGGGGGTGGGAAGCACAGATACGCAGTATTTT
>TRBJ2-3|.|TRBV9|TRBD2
CASSVRRTSGETQYF
TGTGCCAGCAGCGTACGGCGGACTAGCGGGGAAACGCAGTATTTT
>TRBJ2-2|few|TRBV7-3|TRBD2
CASSLTLGLASTGELFF
TGTGCCAGCAGCTTAACGCTCGGACTAGCGTCTACTGGGGAGCTGTTTTTT